The rows below give T cell receptor beta chains drawn from one sample of a study of T-cell memory formation after mild COVID-19. Via MiXCR, TCRdb re-called the 5' RACE reads, giving one row per CDR3 protein. The sample has 410,000 or so distinct CDR3 sequences; 20% to 25% are singletons. Sequenced material: PBMCs or a T cell subset sorted from them (not recorded which). The receptors come from an adult woman who had mild COVID-19 (a few samples of this study predate the infection). Cell type and time point are not known. CDR3s include the opening cysteine and the closing phenylalanine or tryptophan. Fields, in order: V gene, D gene, clone size, J gene, CDR3 DNA, CDR3 protein. The D gene is left open where the match is weak. Size is stated for part of the rows, as once, few or many counts, or as a class when the clone is expanded.

V: TRBV5-1
D: NA
size: NA
J: TRBJ2-2
DNA: TGCGCCAGCAGCTTGGCTAGGGGCGGGGACGGAACCGGGGAGCTGTTTTTT
CDR3: CASSLARGGDGTGELFF

V: TRBV7-9
D: TRBD1
size: few
J: TRBJ1-5
DNA: TGTGCCAGCAGCTCCATGGGACAGGGGGCCGGTAGCAATCAGCCCCAGCATTTT
CDR3: CASSSMGQGAGSNQPQHF

V: TRBV5-4
D: NA
size: NA
J: TRBJ2-7
DNA: TGTGCCAGCAGCCAAACTGCCCCCTACGAGCAGTACTTC
CDR3: CASSQTAPYEQYF

V: TRBV20-1
D: TRBD2
size: NA
J: TRBJ2-3
DNA: TGCAGTGCTAGCCTCCCCAGCGGGAGGGTTAGCACAGATACGCAGTATTTT
CDR3: CSASLPSGRVSTDTQYF

V: TRBV12-3/TRBV12-4
D: TRBD2
size: NA
J: TRBJ2-3
DNA: TGTGCCAGCAGTTCCCCCAGGACTAGCGGGAGGACCCCCACAGATACGCAGTATTTT
CDR3: CASSSPRTSGRTPTDTQYF

V: TRBV4-3
D: TRBD1
size: NA
J: TRBJ1-5
DNA: TGCGCCAGCAGCCAAGTGCAGGGGGCGAATCAGCCCCAGCATTTT
CDR3: CASSQVQGANQPQHF

V: TRBV9
D: TRBD2
size: NA
J: TRBJ2-5
DNA: TGTGCCAGCAGCGTAATCGGGCTAGCGGGAGGGCCCTCGGAGACCCAGTACTTC
CDR3: CASSVIGLAGGPSETQYF

V: TRBV9
D: TRBD2
size: NA
J: TRBJ2-4
DNA: TGTGCCAGCAGCAACTCCGGGACTAGCGGGAGTAACATTCAGTACTTC
CDR3: CASSNSGTSGSNIQYF

V: TRBV21-1
D: NA
size: NA
J: TRBJ2-1
DNA: TGTGCCAGCAGCACCTTAGACTGGAGCTCCTACAATGAGCAGTTCTTC
CDR3: CASSTLDWSSYNEQFF

V: TRBV7-9
D: TRBD1
size: NA
J: TRBJ1-1
DNA: TGTGCCAGCAGCTTCAACGACAGGGGGTACACTGAAGCTTTCTTT
CDR3: CASSFNDRGYTEAFF

V: TRBV4-2
D: NA
size: NA
J: TRBJ1-5
DNA: TGTGCCAGCAGCCAAGAAAGTGGGGTGGGGACAACTAGCAATCAGCCCCAGCATTTT
CDR3: CASSQESGVGTTSNQPQHF

V: TRBV10-3
D: TRBD1
size: few
J: TRBJ1-1
DNA: TGTGCCATCAGCGGTCTTCGGACAGGGATAACTGAAGCTTTCTTT
CDR3: CAISGLRTGITEAFF

V: TRBV2
D: TRBD2
size: many
J: TRBJ2-3
DNA: TGTGCCAGCAGTGTGCTAGCGGGGAGCACAGATACGCAGTATTTT
CDR3: CASSVLAGSTDTQYF

V: TRBV7-2
D: TRBD1
size: NA
J: TRBJ1-2
DNA: TGTGCCAGCAGCTTAGCGCTCGAGGGGGCTTACGGCTACACCTTC
CDR3: CASSLALEGAYGYTF

V: TRBV5-1
D: NA
size: NA
J: TRBJ1-5
DNA: TGCGCCAGCAGCTTGACAGATCCTAGCAATCAGCCCCAGCATTTT
CDR3: CASSLTDPSNQPQHF

V: TRBV6-5
D: NA
size: few
J: TRBJ2-5
DNA: TGTGCCAGCAGCCCTGAGCGGGAAGAGACCCAGTACTTC
CDR3: CASSPEREETQYF

V: TRBV7-9
D: TRBD1
size: few
J: TRBJ2-2
DNA: TGTGCCAGCAGCTCAGTGACAGGGACCGGGGAGCTGTTTTTT
CDR3: CASSSVTGTGELFF

V: TRBV10-3
D: TRBD1
size: NA
J: TRBJ2-7
DNA: TGTGCCATCACCCTGGACAGGGGCTCCTACGAGCAGTACTTC
CDR3: CAITLDRGSYEQYF

V: TRBV9
D: NA
size: few
J: TRBJ1-5
DNA: TGTGCCAGCAGCGTAGAGATGGGTGACAATCAGCCCCAGCATTTT
CDR3: CASSVEMGDNQPQHF

V: TRBV19
D: NA
size: NA
J: TRBJ2-5
DNA: TGTGCCAGTTACGGTGGGTCTGAGACCCAGTACTTC
CDR3: CASYGGSETQYF

V: TRBV15
D: TRBD1
size: few
J: TRBJ1-1
DNA: TGTGCCACCAGCAGAGGCCCGAGGGACAGGGGTGAAACTGAAGCTTTCTTT
CDR3: CATSRGPRDRGETEAFF

V: TRBV29-1
D: TRBD1
size: NA
J: TRBJ2-2
DNA: TGCAGCGTACAGGGGTTAGGCACCGGGGAGCTGTTTTTT
CDR3: CSVQGLGTGELFF

V: TRBV5-1
D: TRBD2
size: once
J: TRBJ2-7
DNA: TGCGCCAGCAGCTTGGCGGTAGCGGGAGGCACTTCGGTTTACGAGCAGTACTTC
CDR3: CASSLAVAGGTSVYEQYF

V: TRBV7-9
D: NA
size: NA
J: TRBJ2-3
DNA: TGTGCCAGCAGCCCGAAGGGCACAGATACGCAGTATTTT
CDR3: CASSPKGTDTQYF

V: TRBV9
D: NA
size: few
J: TRBJ2-7
DNA: TGTGCCAGCAGCGCCCGTAGAGCCGCCAGCTCCTACGAGCAGTACTTC
CDR3: CASSARRAASSYEQYF

V: TRBV7-9
D: NA
size: NA
J: TRBJ2-7
DNA: TGTGCCAGCAGCGGGCGGACAGTCGGCGAGCAGTACTTC
CDR3: CASSGRTVGEQYF

V: TRBV9
D: NA
size: NA
J: TRBJ1-2
DNA: TGTGCCAGCAGCGTAGGAGGGCAGGAATTTAACTATGGCTACACCTTC
CDR3: CASSVGGQEFNYGYTF

V: TRBV19
D: NA
size: NA
J: TRBJ2-5
DNA: TGTGCCATCTCTCAGGGAGAGTGGGCTCAAGAGACCCAGTACTTC
CDR3: CAISQGEWAQETQYF

V: TRBV7-3
D: TRBD1
size: few
J: TRBJ2-2
DNA: TGTGCCAGCAGCTTCTGGACAGGGGGCAACGGGGAGCTGTTTTTT
CDR3: CASSFWTGGNGELFF

V: TRBV3-1
D: NA
size: NA
J: TRBJ2-4
DNA: TGTGCCAGCAGCCAAGATGGAGGTGGCAAAAACATTCAGTACTTC
CDR3: CASSQDGGGKNIQYF

V: TRBV7-9
D: TRBD2
size: many
J: TRBJ2-7
DNA: TGTGCCAGCAGCTTAAGAGGACTAGCGGAGAGAGATTACGAGCAGTACTTC
CDR3: CASSLRGLAERDYEQYF

V: TRBV7-2
D: TRBD2
size: NA
J: TRBJ2-3
DNA: TGTGCCAGCAGCAGGGTAGCGGGCCTCAAACGAAATACGCAGTATTTT
CDR3: CASSRVAGLKRNTQYF

V: TRBV3-1
D: NA
size: NA
J: TRBJ2-7
DNA: TGTGCCAGCAGCCAAGATGTGAGGGTCCAGGAGCAGTACTTC
CDR3: CASSQDVRVQEQYF

V: TRBV25-1
D: NA
size: NA
J: TRBJ1-6
DNA: TGTGCCAGCAGTGAATACCATAATTCACCCCTCCACTTT
CDR3: CASSEYHNSPLHF

V: TRBV20-1
D: NA
size: NA
J: TRBJ2-3
DNA: TGCAGTGCCAAGGATCTAGCTGAGCCAGATACGCAGTATTTT
CDR3: CSAKDLAEPDTQYF

V: TRBV7-9
D: TRBD2
size: NA
J: TRBJ2-5
DNA: TGTGCCAGCAGCTCTCGCGGGAGCCAAGAGACCCAGTACTTC
CDR3: CASSSRGSQETQYF

V: TRBV7-6
D: NA
size: few
J: TRBJ2-1
DNA: TGTGCCAGCAGCTCCCCTGACAGGTTCAATGAGCAGTTCTTC
CDR3: CASSSPDRFNEQFF